Described below is a single TCR beta chain sequence and its context. Its specificity is not known. The data are from a study of cytomegalovirus exposure and HLA in healthy donors. Overall study findings and caveats: Later analysis associated a missense DCLRE1C variant with TCR beta V- and J-gene trimming.

The germline V gene has CDR1 SGHTA and CDR2 FQGNSA. V lost 1 base and J lost 5, with 9 bases in between. The CDR3 has 14 amino acids. The PCR had 60 Vbeta and 13 Jbeta primers. Repertoires were generated with immunoSEQ multiplex PCR, while TCRdb's copy carries only in-frame clones and drops some. The sample lists under 200,000 clones, roughly 84% occurring once. The sequence came from a woman aged 45-59 years in good health and CMV-seropositive. The sequenced material came from PBMCs. The chain is built from TRBV7-2 and TRBJ2-1; unclear D gene. CDR3 DNA sequence: TGTGCCAGCAGCTTAGATCGGAGCGACAATGAGCAGTTCTTC. Protein sequence: CASSLDRSDNEQFF.